A selection of T cell receptor beta chains follows, all from one sample in a study of T cell changes during pregnancy in multiple sclerosis. Measured with immunoSEQ multiplex PCR; TCRdb has only the in-frame clones, and not every one. Among 85,000 to 95,000 clones listed, around 92% were seen once. Here the sequenced sample was peripheral blood, taken after pregnancy. The receptor source for this set is a female donor in good health, enrolled as a control in a pregnancy study. The CDR3 runs from the conserved cysteine through the conserved F or W. D genes are given only for firm matches. Clone size is shown for a subset of rows, as once, few, many or a class of expanded clone.

j_gene	v_gene	d_gene	abundance	CDR3aa	CDR3nt
TRBJ2-1	TRBV7-9	-	-	CASSPPPGEQFF	TGTGCCAGCAGTCCTCCTCCGGGTGAGCAGTTCTTC
TRBJ1-2	TRBV6-5	TRBD1	-	CASSTGAIYGYTF	TGTGCCAGCAGTACAGGGGCGATCTATGGCTACACCTTC
TRBJ2-7	TRBV25-1	-	-	CASSEYRYEQYF	TGTGCCAGCAGTGAATATCGCTACGAGCAGTACTTC
TRBJ2-3	TRBV5-1	-	-	CASSLGLTDTQYF	TGCGCCAGCAGCTTGGGTCTCACAGATACGCAGTATTTT
TRBJ1-5	TRBV28	-	-	CASSSELRGSSQPQHF	TGTGCCAGCAGTAGTGAGTTGCGAGGTAGTAGTCAGCCCCAGCATTTT
TRBJ2-3	TRBV7-2	TRBD2	-	CASGPSSGGTDTQYF	TGTGCCAGCGGGCCCTCGAGCGGGGGCACAGATACGCAGTATTTT
TRBJ1-2	TRBV13	TRBD1	once	CASSLRRLGQGQGYTF	TGTGCCAGCAGCTTAAGGCGCCTAGGACAGGGCCAAGGCTACACCTTC
TRBJ2-7	TRBV6-5	-	-	CASSRRGGGSYEQYF	TGTGCCAGCAGTCGACGGGGAGGGGGCTCCTACGAGCAGTACTTC
TRBJ1-2	TRBV5-6	TRBD1	-	CASSLRAGQGHGYTF	TGTGCCAGCAGCTTGAGAGCGGGACAGGGGCACGGCTACACCTTC
TRBJ2-1	TRBV2	TRBD2	-	CASRWTSGGAGEQFF	TGTGCCAGCAGATGGACTAGCGGGGGGGCGGGTGAGCAGTTCTTC
TRBJ1-4	TRBV5-5	-	-	CASSSGDTGSTNEKLFF	TGTGCCAGCAGCTCAGGAGATACAGGGTCAACTAATGAAAAACTGTTTTTT
TRBJ2-7	TRBV6-1	TRBD2	-	CASSEGGGIYEQYF	TGTGCCAGCAGTGAAGGGGGAGGGATCTACGAGCAGTACTTC
TRBJ2-5	TRBV7-9	-	-	CASSLVSPTGTQYF	TGTGCCAGCAGCTTAGTTTCCCCGACAGGGACCCAGTACTTC
TRBJ1-2	TRBV19	TRBD1	-	CASRLPGGTKYGYTF	TGTGCCAGTAGACTCCCAGGGGGAACAAAATATGGCTACACCTTC
TRBJ1-4	TRBV11-1	TRBD1	-	CASSLEGQNEKLFF	TGTGCCAGCAGCTTAGAGGGACAGAATGAAAAACTGTTTTTT
TRBJ2-5	TRBV4-3	TRBD2	-	CASSQGVPGLAGGETQYF	TGCGCCAGCAGCCAAGGAGTGCCGGGACTAGCGGGGGGAGAGACCCAGTACTTC
TRBJ1-1	TRBV2	-	few	CASRDSTGNKAFF	TGTGCCAGCAGAGACTCGACAGGAAACAAAGCTTTCTTT
TRBJ2-5	TRBV9	-	-	CASSVSLGQQETQYF	TGTGCCAGCAGCGTCTCCCTCGGACAGCAAGAGACCCAGTACTTC
TRBJ2-6	TRBV19	TRBD2	once	CASKEIAGGSGANVLTF	TGTGCCAGTAAGGAGATAGCGGGGGGATCTGGGGCCAACGTCCTGACTTTC
TRBJ1-2	TRBV7-3	-	-	CASREFLSGPAKGVYGYTF	TGTGCCAGCAGGGAGTTTCTTTCGGGCCCCGCGAAGGGGGTTTATGGCTACACCTTC
TRBJ1-5	TRBV28	TRBD1	-	CASTTAGGHQPQHF	TGTGCCAGCACCACAGCAGGGGGGCATCAGCCCCAGCATTTT
TRBJ2-3	TRBV12-5	TRBD1	-	CASDRRGQGGTDTQYF	TGTGCTAGTGATCGACGTGGACAGGGCGGCACAGATACGCAGTATTTT